A selection of T cell receptor beta chains follows, all from one sample in a study of T cells in Graves' hyperthyroidism and ophthalmopathy. MiXCR, applied by TCRdb to the multiplex PCR reads, yields one record per CDR3 protein. The table records 500,000 to 650,000 distinct CDR3 sequences, approximately 17% of them present only once. The material sequenced was blood. These receptors all stem from a woman between 18 and 29 years old with Graves' ophthalmopathy. The CDR3 runs from the conserved cysteine through the conserved F or W. Fields, in order: D gene, V gene, clone size, J gene, CDR3 DNA, CDR3 protein. D genes are given only for firm matches. Clone size is given for some rows only: seen once, a few or many times, or a class if the clone is expanded.

TRBD2	TRBV7-9	NA	TRBJ2-7	TGTGCCAGCAGCTTAAGTTTCGGGGGGGGTATGGGGACCTACGAGCAGTACTTC	CASSLSFGGGMGTYEQYF
NA	TRBV7-2	many	TRBJ2-1	TGTGCCAGCAGCTCAACAGGGAAAACCTACAATGAGCAGTTCTTC	CASSSTGKTYNEQFF
NA	TRBV5-1	many	TRBJ1-2	TGCGCCAGCAGCTTGGGGACAGAGCATGGCTACACCTTC	CASSLGTEHGYTF
NA	TRBV9	few	TRBJ2-3	TGTGCCAGCAGCGTTTCTAGCAGGGCAGATACGCAGTATTTT	CASSVSSRADTQYF
TRBD1	TRBV11-1	many	TRBJ1-2	TGTGCCAGCAGCTCTTCGGACAGGGGGCCAATTGGCTACACCTTC	CASSSSDRGPIGYTF
TRBD1	TRBV27	many	TRBJ1-5	TGTGCCAGCAGTCCTGTTGACAGGGGCAATCAGCCCCAGCATTTT	CASSPVDRGNQPQHF
NA	TRBV7-3	NA	TRBJ1-6	TGTGCCAGCAGCGCCGAACAATTTTCACCCCTCCACTTT	CASSAEQFSPLHF
TRBD2	TRBV7-9	NA	TRBJ2-3	TGTGCCAGCAGCTTACTGACTAGCGGGAAGGCAGATACGCAGTATTTT	CASSLLTSGKADTQYF
TRBD1	TRBV20-1	many	TRBJ1-2	TGCAGTGCTTTTAACAGGGGCGCGGTTAAATATGGCTACACCTTC	CSAFNRGAVKYGYTF
TRBD1	TRBV10-2	few	TRBJ2-7	TGCGCCAGCAGTGATGTGACAGGGAGTTCCTACGAGCAGTACTTC	CASSDVTGSSYEQYF
NA	TRBV5-1	few	TRBJ1-6	TGCGCCAGCAGCGAAGCGCCGGGGACACATTATAATTCACCCCTCCACTTT	CASSEAPGTHYNSPLHF
TRBD2	TRBV5-4	NA	TRBJ2-1	TGCGCCAGCAGCTCCGGGAGCGGGGGGGTCGGCTCCTACAATGAGCAGTTCTTC	CASSSGSGGVGSYNEQFF
NA	TRBV2	few	TRBJ2-1	TGTGCCAGCAGGAATAGCGAGGGTGCAAATGAGCAGTTCTTC	CASRNSEGANEQFF
NA	TRBV11-1	many	TRBJ2-1	TGTGCCAGCGCCGCGCTCCCGTACAATGAGCAGTTCTTC	CASAALPYNEQFF
TRBD2	TRBV7-2	NA	TRBJ2-2	TGTGCCAGCAGTTGGGGACTAGCGGGCCATCGGACCGGGGAGCTGTTTTTT	CASSWGLAGHRTGELFF
TRBD2	TRBV27	many	TRBJ2-7	TGTGCCAGCAGTTCACCCTCGACTAGCGGCTACGAGCAGTACTTC	CASSSPSTSGYEQYF
TRBD1	TRBV7-2	NA	TRBJ2-7	TGTGCCAGCAGCGCCGGGACAGGGGCTTCCTACGAGCAGTACTTC	CASSAGTGASYEQYF
NA	TRBV28	many	TRBJ1-5	TGTGCCAGCAGTTTAACTATGAGAGCCACAGGTTCCGGTCAGCCCCAGCATTTT	CASSLTMRATGSGQPQHF
NA	TRBV28	many	TRBJ1-1	TGTGCCAGCAGCTTAAGGGAGCCCACTGAAGCTTTCTTT	CASSLREPTEAFF
NA	TRBV4-1	NA	TRBJ1-5	TGCGCCAGCAGCCGCGTTGACAGTAGCAATCAGCCCCAGCATTTT	CASSRVDSSNQPQHF
NA	TRBV20-1	many	TRBJ2-1	TGCAGTGCTAGAGAGGAACGAGGCAATGAGCAGTTCTTC	CSAREERGNEQFF
NA	TRBV7-2	few	TRBJ1-2	TGTGCCAGCAGCTCCTCAAGGGAGGCTAACTATGGCTACACCTTC	CASSSSREANYGYTF
NA	TRBV27	many	TRBJ2-1	TGTGCCAGCAGTTCCCTCGGAGGAACCGAGGGGGAGTTCTTC	CASSSLGGTEGEFF
NA	TRBV2	NA	TRBJ2-2	TGTGCCAGCAGTGAAGAGGCACCCGGGGTTAACACCGGGGAGCTGTTTTTT	CASSEEAPGVNTGELFF
TRBD2	TRBV11-2	NA	TRBJ2-3	TGTGCCAGCAGGCGCGGACTAGCGGGAGATTCAGATACGCAGTATTTT	CASRRGLAGDSDTQYF
TRBD1	TRBV6-5	many	TRBJ1-1	TGTGCCAGCAGTTACGGGACAGGATTGAACACTGAAGCTTTCTTT	CASSYGTGLNTEAFF
NA	TRBV5-1	few	TRBJ2-1	TGCGCCAGCAGCTCTAGCGAGACACCCTTCTACAATGAGCAGTTCTTC	CASSSSETPFYNEQFF
NA	TRBV20-1	many	TRBJ2-3	TGCAGTGCTGAAGGCACAGATACGCAGTATTTT	CSAEGTDTQYF
TRBD2	TRBV7-6	many	TRBJ2-1	TGTGCCAGCAATCCCCGGACTAGCGGGAGTAATGAGCAGTTCTTC	CASNPRTSGSNEQFF